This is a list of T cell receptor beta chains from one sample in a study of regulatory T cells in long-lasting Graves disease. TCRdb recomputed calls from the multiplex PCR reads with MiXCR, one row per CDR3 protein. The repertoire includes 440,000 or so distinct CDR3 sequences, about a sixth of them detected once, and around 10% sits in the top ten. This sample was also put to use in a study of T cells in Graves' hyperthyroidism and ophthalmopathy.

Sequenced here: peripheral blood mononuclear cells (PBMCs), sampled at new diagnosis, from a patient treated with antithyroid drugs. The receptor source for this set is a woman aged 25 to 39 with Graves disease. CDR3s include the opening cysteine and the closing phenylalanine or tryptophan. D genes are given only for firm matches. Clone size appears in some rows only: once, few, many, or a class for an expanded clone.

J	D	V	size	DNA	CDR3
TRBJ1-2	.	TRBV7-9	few	TGTGCCAGCAGCTTAGCGGGGCAGGTTGTCGATGGCTACACCTTC	CASSLAGQVVDGYTF
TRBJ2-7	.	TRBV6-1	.	TGTGCCAGCAGGTCTCGGACGGGTCCCTACGAGCAGTACTTC	CASRSRTGPYEQYF
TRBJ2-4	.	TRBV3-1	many	TGTGCCAGCAGCCAAGATGAGGTCTTTCAGTACTTC	CASSQDEVFQYF
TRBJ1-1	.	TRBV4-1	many	TGCGCCAGCAGCCCCGCAGGGGCAGGGGAACTCCCTGAAGCTTTCTTT	CASSPAGAGELPEAFF
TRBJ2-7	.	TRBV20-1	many	TGCAGTGCTACCGAACAGGGAAGGGAGCAGTACTTC	CSATEQGREQYF
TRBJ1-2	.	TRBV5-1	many	TGCGCCAGCAGCTTTACCGGGGCCGATGGCTACACCTTC	CASSFTGADGYTF
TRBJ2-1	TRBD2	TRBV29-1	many	TGCAGCGTTGAAGGACTAGCGGGGCCCCCCTACAATGAGCAGTTCTTC	CSVEGLAGPPYNEQFF
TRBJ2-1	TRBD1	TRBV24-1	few	TGTGCCACCAGTGATCCACGGGACAGGGGAGCCTACAATGAGCAGTTCTTC	CATSDPRDRGAYNEQFF
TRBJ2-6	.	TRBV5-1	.	TGCGCCAGCAGCTTGGGGTCTGCGGCACAACTCTCTGGGGCCAACGTCCTGACTTTC	CASSLGSAAQLSGANVLTF
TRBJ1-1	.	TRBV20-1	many	TGCAGTGCTAGCGGGGCGATTTTGGGGGCCCAGGTAACGGCTGAAGCTTTCTTT	CSASGAILGAQVTAEAFF
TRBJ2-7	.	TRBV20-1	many	TGCAGTGCTTCGGGAACGGGTGCAGGGAGCGAGCAGTACTTC	CSASGTGAGSEQYF
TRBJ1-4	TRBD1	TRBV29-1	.	TGCAGCGTTTACGACAGGGGGGTGGAAAAACTGTTTTTT	CSVYDRGVEKLFF
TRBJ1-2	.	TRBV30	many	TGTGCCTGGAATCCGACACCTGGGTATGGCTACACCTTC	CAWNPTPGYGYTF
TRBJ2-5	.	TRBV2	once	TGTGCCAGGAGCTTGGGGGAGACCCAGTACTTC	CARSLGETQYF
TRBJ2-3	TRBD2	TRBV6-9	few	TGTGCCAGCAGTTGGACTAGCACCAGCACAGATACGCAGTATTTT	CASSWTSTSTDTQYF
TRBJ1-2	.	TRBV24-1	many	TGTGCCACCAGTGATATGACGGACTCCTATGGCTACACCTTC	CATSDMTDSYGYTF
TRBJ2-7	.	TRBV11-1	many	TGTGCCAGCAGCTTACCCAGGACAGAAGGCTCAAATTCCTACGAGCAGTACTTC	CASSLPRTEGSNSYEQYF
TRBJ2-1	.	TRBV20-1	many	TGCAGTGCTAGAGACTACACCTACAATGAGCAGTTCTTC	CSARDYTYNEQFF